Listed below are T cell receptor beta chains from one sample, sequenced in a study of cytomegalovirus exposure and HLA in healthy donors. Here immunoSEQ multiplex PCR was the method, and the copy in TCRdb shows in-frame clones only, minus some. The sample contains under 200,000 clones, over 70% of which appear only once. What was sequenced was PBMCs. These receptor sequences come from a man aged 35-49 years in good health and CMV-seronegative. Each CDR3 is given with its conserved first and last residue. The order of the fields is CDR3 protein, CDR3 DNA, V gene, D gene, J gene. D genes are given only for firm matches.

CDR3 protein: CASSLRSLGFTDTQYF
CDR3 DNA: TGTGCCAGCAGCTTGAGGAGTCTAGGATTCACAGATACGCAGTATTTT
V gene: TRBV7-8
D gene: -
J gene: TRBJ2-3

CDR3 protein: CASRLIQGLVLGGSDTQYF
CDR3 DNA: TGTGCAAGTCGCTTAATCCAGGGACTAGTTCTCGGGGGATCAGATACGCAGTATTTT
V gene: TRBV12-2
D gene: -
J gene: TRBJ2-3

CDR3 protein: CASGLGGADYNEQFF
CDR3 DNA: TGTGCTAGTGGTTTGGGCGGGGCCGACTACAATGAGCAGTTCTTC
V gene: TRBV12-5
D gene: -
J gene: TRBJ2-1

CDR3 protein: CAWSGTGPYEQYF
CDR3 DNA: TGTGCCTGGTCCGGGACAGGCCCCTACGAGCAGTACTTC
V gene: TRBV30
D gene: TRBD1
J gene: TRBJ2-7

CDR3 protein: CASSIGQGADYGYTF
CDR3 DNA: TGTGCCAGCAGCATCGGACAGGGGGCGGACTATGGCTACACCTTC
V gene: TRBV5-4
D gene: TRBD1
J gene: TRBJ1-2

CDR3 protein: CASSPGNAETQYF
CDR3 DNA: TGTGCCAGCAGCCCAGGAAATGCGGAGACCCAGTACTTC
V gene: TRBV7-8
D gene: -
J gene: TRBJ2-5

CDR3 protein: CASSFRSTRSSTYEQYF
CDR3 DNA: TGTGCCAGCAGCTTTAGGTCAACTAGATCGTCGACCTACGAGCAGTACTTC
V gene: TRBV7-9
D gene: -
J gene: TRBJ2-7

CDR3 protein: CASSLGPGVKTYGYTF
CDR3 DNA: TGTGCCAGCAGCTTGGGCCCGGGGGTAAAGACCTATGGCTACACCTTC
V gene: TRBV5-4
D gene: -
J gene: TRBJ1-2

CDR3 protein: CASTGLMDTEAFF
CDR3 DNA: TGTGCCAGCACCGGACTGATGGACACTGAAGCTTTCTTT
V gene: TRBV18
D gene: -
J gene: TRBJ1-1

CDR3 protein: CASSVARFGTEQFF
CDR3 DNA: TGTGCCAGCAGCGTAGCTAGGTTTGGAACTGAGCAGTTCTTC
V gene: TRBV9
D gene: -
J gene: TRBJ2-1

CDR3 protein: CASSLDRDYEKLFF
CDR3 DNA: TGTGCCAGCAGCTTAGACAGGGACTATGAAAAACTGTTTTTT
V gene: TRBV11-2
D gene: -
J gene: TRBJ1-4

CDR3 protein: CASSTSRGFYEQYF
CDR3 DNA: -
V gene: TRBV27
D gene: -
J gene: TRBJ2-7